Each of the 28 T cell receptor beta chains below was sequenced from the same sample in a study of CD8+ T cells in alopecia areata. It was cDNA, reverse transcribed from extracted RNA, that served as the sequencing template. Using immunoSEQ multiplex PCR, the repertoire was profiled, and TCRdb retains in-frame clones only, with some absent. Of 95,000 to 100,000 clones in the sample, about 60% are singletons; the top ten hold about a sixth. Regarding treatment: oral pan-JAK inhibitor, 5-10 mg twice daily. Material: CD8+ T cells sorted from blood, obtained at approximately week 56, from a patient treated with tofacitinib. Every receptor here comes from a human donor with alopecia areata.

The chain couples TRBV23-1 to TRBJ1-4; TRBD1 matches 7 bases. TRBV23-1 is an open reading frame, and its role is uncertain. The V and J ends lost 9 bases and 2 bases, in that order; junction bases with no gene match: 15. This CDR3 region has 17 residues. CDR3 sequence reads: CASDNRGGEKTNEKLFF. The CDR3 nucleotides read TGCGCCAGTGACAACAGGGGAGGAGAGAAGACTAATGAAAAACTGTTTTTT.

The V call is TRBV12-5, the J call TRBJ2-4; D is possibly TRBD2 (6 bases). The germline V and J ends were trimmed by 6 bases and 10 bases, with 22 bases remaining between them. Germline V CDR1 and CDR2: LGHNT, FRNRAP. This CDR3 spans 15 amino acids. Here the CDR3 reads CASGDIQGGGVIQYF. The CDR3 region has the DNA TGTGCTAGTGGGGATATTCAGGGAGGAGGAGTAATTCAGTACTTC.

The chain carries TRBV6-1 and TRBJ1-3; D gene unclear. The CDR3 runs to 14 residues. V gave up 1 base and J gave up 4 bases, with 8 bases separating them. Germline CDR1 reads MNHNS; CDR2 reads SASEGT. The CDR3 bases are TGTGCCAGCAGTGAAGGAGGGCGCGGAAACACCATATATTTT. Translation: CASSEGGRGNTIYF.

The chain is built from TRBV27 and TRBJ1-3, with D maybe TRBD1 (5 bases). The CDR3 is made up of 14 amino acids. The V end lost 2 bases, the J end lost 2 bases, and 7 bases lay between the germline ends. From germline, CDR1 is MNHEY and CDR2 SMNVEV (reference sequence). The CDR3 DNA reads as TGTGCCAGCAGTTTAGGGGGTACTGGAAACACCATATATTTT. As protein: CASSLGGTGNTIYF.

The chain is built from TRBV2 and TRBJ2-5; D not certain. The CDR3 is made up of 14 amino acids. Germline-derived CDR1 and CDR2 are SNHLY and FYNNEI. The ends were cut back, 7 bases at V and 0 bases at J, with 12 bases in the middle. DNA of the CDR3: TGTGCCAGCAACGGGCCCAGAGACCAAGAGACCCAGTACTTC. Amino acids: CASNGPRDQETQYF.

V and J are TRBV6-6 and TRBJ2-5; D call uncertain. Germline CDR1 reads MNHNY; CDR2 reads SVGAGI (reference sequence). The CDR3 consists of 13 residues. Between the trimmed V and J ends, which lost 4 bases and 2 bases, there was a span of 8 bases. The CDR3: CASSWWVQETQYF. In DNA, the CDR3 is TGTGCCAGCAGTTGGTGGGTACAAGAGACCCAGTACTTC.

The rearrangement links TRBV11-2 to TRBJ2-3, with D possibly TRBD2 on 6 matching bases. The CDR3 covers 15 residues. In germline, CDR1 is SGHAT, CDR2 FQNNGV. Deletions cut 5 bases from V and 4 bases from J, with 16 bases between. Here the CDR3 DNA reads TGTGCCAGCAGCCCCTTGGGTAGCGGCTCAGATACGCAGTATTTT. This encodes CASSPLGSGSDTQYF.

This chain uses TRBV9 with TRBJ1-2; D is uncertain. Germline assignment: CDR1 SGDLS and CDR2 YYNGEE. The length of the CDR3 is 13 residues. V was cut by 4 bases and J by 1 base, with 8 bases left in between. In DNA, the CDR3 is TGTGCCAGCAGCCAAGACTTTAACTATGGCTACACCTTC. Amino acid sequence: CASSQDFNYGYTF.

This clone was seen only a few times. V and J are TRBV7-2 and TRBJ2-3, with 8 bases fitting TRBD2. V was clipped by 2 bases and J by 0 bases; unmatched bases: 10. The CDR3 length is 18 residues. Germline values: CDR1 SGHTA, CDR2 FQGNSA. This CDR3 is CASSLLIIAGRSTDTQYF. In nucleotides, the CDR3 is TGTGCCAGCAGCTTATTGATCATAGCGGGGAGGAGCACAGATACGCAGTATTTT.

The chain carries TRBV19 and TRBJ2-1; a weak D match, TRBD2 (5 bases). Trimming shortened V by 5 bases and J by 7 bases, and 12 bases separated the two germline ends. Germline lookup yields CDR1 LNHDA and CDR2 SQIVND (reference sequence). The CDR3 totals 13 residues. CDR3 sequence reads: CASSLSVTNEQFF. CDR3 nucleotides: TGTGCCAGTAGTCTTAGCGTTACGAATGAGCAGTTCTTC.

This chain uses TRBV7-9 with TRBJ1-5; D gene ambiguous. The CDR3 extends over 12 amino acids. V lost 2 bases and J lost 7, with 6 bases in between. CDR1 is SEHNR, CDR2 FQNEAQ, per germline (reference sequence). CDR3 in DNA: TGTGCCAGCAGCTTACTCGGCCAGCCCCAGCATTTT. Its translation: CASSLLGQPQHF.

For the CDR3, the DNA is TGTGCCAGCAGCTTCCGCGGGGGGCCCGTCGGGGAGCTGTTTTTT. Its protein is CASSFRGGPVGELFF. The chain combines TRBV9 with TRBJ2-2; 8 bases agree with TRBD2. V shed 4 bases and J 7 bases; nucleotides not matched to a gene: 9. This CDR3 region has 15 residues. Germline assignment: CDR1 SGDLS and CDR2 YYNGEE.

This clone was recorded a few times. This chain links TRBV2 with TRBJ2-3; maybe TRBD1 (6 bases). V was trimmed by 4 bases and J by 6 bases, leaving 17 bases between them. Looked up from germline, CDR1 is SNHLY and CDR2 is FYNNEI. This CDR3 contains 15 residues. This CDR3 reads CASSVPHRDDDTQYF. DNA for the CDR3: TGTGCCAGCAGTGTCCCTCACAGGGATGACGATACGCAGTATTTT.

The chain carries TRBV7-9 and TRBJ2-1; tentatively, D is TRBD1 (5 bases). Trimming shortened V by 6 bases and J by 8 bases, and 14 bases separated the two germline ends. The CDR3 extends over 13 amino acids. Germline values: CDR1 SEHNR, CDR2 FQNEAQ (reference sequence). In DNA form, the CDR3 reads TGTGCCAGCAGTCAAACTGCAGGGTATGAGCAGTTCTTC. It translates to CASSQTAGYEQFF.

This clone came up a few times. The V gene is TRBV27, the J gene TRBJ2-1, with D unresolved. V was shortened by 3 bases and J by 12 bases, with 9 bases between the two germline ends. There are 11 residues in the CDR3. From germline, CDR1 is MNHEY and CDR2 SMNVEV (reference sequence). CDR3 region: CASSFGLGQFF. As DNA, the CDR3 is TGTGCCAGCAGTTTCGGCCTGGGGCAGTTCTTC.

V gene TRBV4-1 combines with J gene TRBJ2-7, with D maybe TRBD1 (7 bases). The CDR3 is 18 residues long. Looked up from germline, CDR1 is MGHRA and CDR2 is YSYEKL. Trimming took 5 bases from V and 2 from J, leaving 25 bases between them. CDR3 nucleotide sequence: TGCGCCAGCAGCAACTCCGGAGGGACAGTATTATCTACCTACGAGCAGTACTTC. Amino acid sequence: CASSNSGGTVLSTYEQYF.

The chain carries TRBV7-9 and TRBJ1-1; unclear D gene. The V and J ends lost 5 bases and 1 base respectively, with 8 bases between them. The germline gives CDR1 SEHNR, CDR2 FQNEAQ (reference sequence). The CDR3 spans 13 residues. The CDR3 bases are TGTGCCAGCAGCCTGGGGTGGAACACTGAAGCTTTCTTT. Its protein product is CASSLGWNTEAFF.

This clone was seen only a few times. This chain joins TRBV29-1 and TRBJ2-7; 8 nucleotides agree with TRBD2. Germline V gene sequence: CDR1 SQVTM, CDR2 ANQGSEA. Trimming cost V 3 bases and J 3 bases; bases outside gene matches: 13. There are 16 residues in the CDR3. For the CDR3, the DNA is TGCAGCGTTGATCGGCCGGGAGGGCAGGAAATCTACGAGCAGTACTTC. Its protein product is CSVDRPGGQEIYEQYF.

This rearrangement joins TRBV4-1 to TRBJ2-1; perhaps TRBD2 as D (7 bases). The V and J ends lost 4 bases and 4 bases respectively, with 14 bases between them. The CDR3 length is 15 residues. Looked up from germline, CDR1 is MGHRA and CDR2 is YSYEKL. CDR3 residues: CASSLPGGPYNEQFF. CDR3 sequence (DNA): TGCGCCAGCAGCCTCCCGGGGGGCCCTTACAATGAGCAGTTCTTC.

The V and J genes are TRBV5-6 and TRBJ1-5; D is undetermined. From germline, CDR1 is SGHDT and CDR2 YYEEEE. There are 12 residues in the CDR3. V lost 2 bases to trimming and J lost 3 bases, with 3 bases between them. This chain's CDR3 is CASSFANQPQHF. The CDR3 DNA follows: TGTGCCAGCAGCTTTGCCAATCAGCCCCAGCATTTT.

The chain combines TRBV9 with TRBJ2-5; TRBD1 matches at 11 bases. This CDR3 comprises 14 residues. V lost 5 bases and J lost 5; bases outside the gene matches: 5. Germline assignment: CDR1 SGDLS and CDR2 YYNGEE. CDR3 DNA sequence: TGTGCCAGCAGAAGGACAGGGGGCGACGAGACCCAGTACTTC. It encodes CASRRTGGDETQYF.

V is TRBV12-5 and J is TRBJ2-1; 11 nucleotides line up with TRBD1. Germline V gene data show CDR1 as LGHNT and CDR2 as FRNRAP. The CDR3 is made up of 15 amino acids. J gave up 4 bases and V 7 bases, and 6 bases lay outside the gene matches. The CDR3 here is CASAGTGGIYNEQFF. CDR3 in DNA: TGTGCTAGTGCGGGGACAGGGGGAATATACAATGAGCAGTTCTTC.

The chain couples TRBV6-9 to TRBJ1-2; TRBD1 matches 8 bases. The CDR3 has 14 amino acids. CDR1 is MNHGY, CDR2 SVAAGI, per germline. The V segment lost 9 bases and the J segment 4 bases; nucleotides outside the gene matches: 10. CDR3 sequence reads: CARKGTGIRYGYTF. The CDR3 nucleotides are TGTGCCAGAAAGGGGACAGGAATTCGCTATGGCTACACCTTC.

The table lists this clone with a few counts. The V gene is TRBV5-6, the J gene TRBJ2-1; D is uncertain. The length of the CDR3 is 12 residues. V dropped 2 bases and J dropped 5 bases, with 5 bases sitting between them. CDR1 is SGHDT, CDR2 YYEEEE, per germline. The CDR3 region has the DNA TGTGCCAGCAGCTTATTTGACAATGAGCAGTTCTTC. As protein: CASSLFDNEQFF.

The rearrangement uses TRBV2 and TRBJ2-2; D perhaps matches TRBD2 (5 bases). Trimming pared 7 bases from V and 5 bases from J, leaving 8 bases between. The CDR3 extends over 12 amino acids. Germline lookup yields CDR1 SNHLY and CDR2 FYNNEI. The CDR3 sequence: CASIRRTGELFF. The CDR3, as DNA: TGTGCCAGCATTCGGAGGACCGGGGAGCTGTTTTTT.

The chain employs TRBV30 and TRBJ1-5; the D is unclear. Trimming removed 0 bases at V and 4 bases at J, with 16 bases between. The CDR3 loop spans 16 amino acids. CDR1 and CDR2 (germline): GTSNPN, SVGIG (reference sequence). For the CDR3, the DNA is TGTGCCTGGAGTGTAGCGGCAGGCAACCCTAATCAGCCCCAGCATTTT. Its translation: CAWSVAAGNPNQPQHF.

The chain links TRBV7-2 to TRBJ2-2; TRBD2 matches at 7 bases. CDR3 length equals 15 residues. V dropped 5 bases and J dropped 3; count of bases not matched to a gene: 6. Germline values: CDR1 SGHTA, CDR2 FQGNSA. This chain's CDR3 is CASSLAGDYTGELFF. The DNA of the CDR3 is TGTGCCAGCAGCCTCGCGGGGGATTACACCGGGGAGCTGTTTTTT.

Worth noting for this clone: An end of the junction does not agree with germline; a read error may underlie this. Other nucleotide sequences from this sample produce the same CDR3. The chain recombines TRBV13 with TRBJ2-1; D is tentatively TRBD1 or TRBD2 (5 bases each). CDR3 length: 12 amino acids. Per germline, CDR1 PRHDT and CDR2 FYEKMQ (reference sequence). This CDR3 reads CASSLGRDEQFF. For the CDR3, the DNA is TGTGCTAGCAGCTTGGGACGAGATGAGCAGTTCTTC.